These 7 T cell receptor beta chains originate from one sample sequenced in a study of blood T cell repertoires in COVID-19. The repertoire was sequenced with immunoSEQ multiplex PCR; TCRdb's copy has only in-frame clones and lacks some. The sample contains approximately 63,000 clones, approximately 79% of which appear only once. Sequenced input: peripheral blood. Receptors were obtained from a woman in her 70s with acute or convalescent COVID-19.

The sample holds a few counts of this clone. This chain uses TRBV7-9 with TRBJ1-1, with unresolved D. Per the germline V gene, CDR1 is SEHNR and CDR2 is FQNEAQ (reference sequence). This CDR3 has 13 residues. V dropped 4 bases and J dropped 2 bases, with 8 bases sitting between them. This CDR3 reads CASSWEGNTEAFF. CDR3 bases: TGTGCCAGCAGCTGGGAGGGTAACACTGAAGCTTTCTTT.

The chain carries TRBV6-1 and TRBJ1-2; D ambiguous. In germline, CDR1 is MNHNS, CDR2 SASEGT. CDR3 length: 14 residues. V was shortened by 2 bases and J by 4 bases, with 11 bases between the two germline ends. The CDR3 nucleotides read TGTGCCAGCAGTGAATACATGACAAGCTATGGCTACACCTTC. Translated, it gives CASSEYMTSYGYTF.

The DNA for the CDR3 is TGTGCCAGCAGCCCGAGACTAGCGGAAACCTACGAGCAGTACTTC. This translates into CASSPRLAETYEQYF. The V call is TRBV7-9, the J call TRBJ2-5, with 9 bases that match TRBD2. The J call may be incorrect, as the DNA end agrees better with TRBJ2-7. The germline V gene has CDR1 SEHNR and CDR2 FQNEAQ (reference sequence). The CDR3 is 15 residues long.

As concerns this clone: Compared with germline, one end of the junction differs, possibly owing to a read error. The genes are TRBV18 and TRBJ2-4; D possibly corresponds to TRBD2 (5 bases). Germline CDR1 is KGHSH and CDR2 is LQKENI. The CDR3 totals 14 residues. CDR3 amino acids: CASPHRPGRLWRGF. The CDR3 DNA reads as TGTGCCAGTCCCCACCGACCCGGCCGGCTGTGGAGAGGGTTC.

The chain couples TRBV2 to TRBJ2-6; 7 bases match TRBD1. CDR3 length: 16 amino acids. Germline CDR1 SNHLY, CDR2 FYNNEI. V shed 5 bases and J 0 bases; nucleotides not matched to a gene: 4. As DNA, the CDR3 is TGTGCCAGCAGTATGACAGGGTCCTCTGGGGCCAACGTCCTGACTTTC. Protein: CASSMTGSSGANVLTF. The full variable domain, with the rest looked up from reference TRBV2 and TRBJ2-6, is EPEVTQTPSHQVTQMGQEVILRCVPISNHLYFYWYRQILGQKVEFLVSFYNNEISEKSEIFDDQFSVERPDGSNFTLKIRSTKLEDSAMYFCASSMTGSSGANVLTFGAGSRLTVL.

This clone came up once. The CDR3: CASNDLLRGAGEQYF. CDR3 in DNA: TGTGCCAGCAACGACCTTTTGCGGGGGGCCGGGGAGCAGTACTTC. V gene TRBV28 combines with J gene TRBJ2-7; 8 positions agree with TRBD2. Germline V CDR1 and CDR2: MDHEN, SYDVKM. The CDR3 spans 15 residues. V was clipped by 7 bases and J by 7 bases; unmatched bases: 15.

V gene TRBV10-3 combines with J gene TRBJ2-1; D ambiguous. The CDR3 sequence is 11 residues long. Germline V gene data show CDR1 as ENHRY and CDR2 as SYGVKD. V gave up 6 bases and J gave up 9 bases, with 9 bases separating them. For the CDR3, the DNA is TGTGCCATCAGGAGTTCTGGTGAGCAGTTCTTC. This gives the protein CAIRSSGEQFF.